Listed below are T cell receptor beta chains from one sample, sequenced in a study of beta chain features in type 1 diabetes. Method: immunoSEQ multiplex PCR; TCRdb's copy keeps in-frame clones and lacks some. The sample has around 340,000 clones; 6.5% to 10% are singletons. Sample: central memory CD4+ T cells from blood. The origin of the receptors is a young woman in good health. CDR3s include the opening cysteine and the closing phenylalanine or tryptophan. A D gene is named only where the DNA matches it firmly. Expanded clones are given a class, and other clones once, few, many or no size at all.

V: TRBV18; size: -; D: -; J: TRBJ2-7; DNA: TGTGCCAGCTCACCGGCCAGCTCCTACGAGCAGTACTTC; CDR3: CASSPASSYEQYF
V: TRBV6-5; size: few; D: -; J: TRBJ1-3; DNA: TGTGCCAGCAAACCCACGCGCTCTGGAAACACCATATATTTT; CDR3: CASKPTRSGNTIYF
V: TRBV6-5; size: few; D: -; J: TRBJ2-1; DNA: TGTGCCAGCAGTTACGGGCGGATATACAATGAGCAGTTCTTC; CDR3: CASSYGRIYNEQFF
V: TRBV28; size: few; D: TRBD2; J: TRBJ2-1; DNA: TGTGCCAGCAGATTAGGGACTAGGGGTGAGCAGTTCTTC; CDR3: CASRLGTRGEQFF
V: TRBV28; size: few; D: -; J: TRBJ2-3; DNA: TGTGCCAGCAGTTTGGGGACTTGGGAAGATACGCAGTATTTT; CDR3: CASSLGTWEDTQYF
V: TRBV9; size: -; D: -; J: TRBJ1-2; DNA: TGTGCCAGCAGCGTAGGGCAGGGTATTAACTATGGCTACACCTTC; CDR3: CASSVGQGINYGYTF
V: TRBV4-3; size: many; D: TRBD2; J: TRBJ2-1; DNA: TGCGCCAGCAGCCAAGGGGTCACCGGGACTAGCGGGAGCTATGAGCAGTTCTTC; CDR3: CASSQGVTGTSGSYEQFF
V: TRBV5-4; size: many; D: TRBD2; J: TRBJ2-1; DNA: TGTGCCAGCAGCGTGGGCGGGAGGTCCTCCTACAATGAGCAGTTCTTC; CDR3: CASSVGGRSSYNEQFF
V: TRBV5-1; size: -; D: -; J: TRBJ1-2; DNA: TGCGCCAGCAGCTTGGATCCCGGGCAGACCTATGGCTACACCTTC; CDR3: CASSLDPGQTYGYTF
V: TRBV6-6; size: few; D: TRBD2; J: TRBJ2-5; DNA: TGTGCCAGCAGTATAGCGGGAGGAACGGTTGGGACCCAGTACTTC; CDR3: CASSIAGGTVGTQYF
V: TRBV6-6; size: -; D: TRBD2; J: TRBJ2-2; DNA: TGTGCCAGCCGGACTAGCGGGACTGTCGGGGAGCTGTTTTTT; CDR3: CASRTSGTVGELFF
V: TRBV7-3; size: few; D: TRBD2; J: TRBJ2-7; DNA: TGTGCCAGCAGCCATGGGACGGGAGGCGGCGAGCAGTACTTC; CDR3: CASSHGTGGGEQYF
V: TRBV5-4; size: few; D: TRBD2; J: TRBJ2-1; DNA: TGTGCCAGCAGCTTACCACTAGCGGGAGTGAATGAGCAGTTCTTC; CDR3: CASSLPLAGVNEQFF
V: TRBV2; size: -; D: TRBD2; J: TRBJ2-7; DNA: TGTGCCAGCACTTGGACTAGCGGGTCAATCAACGAGCAGTACTTC; CDR3: CASTWTSGSINEQYF
V: TRBV7-2; size: -; D: TRBD1; J: TRBJ1-5; DNA: TGTGCCAGCAGCCCAGGACAGGACAATCAGCCCCAGCATTTT; CDR3: CASSPGQDNQPQHF
V: TRBV7-2; size: -; D: -; J: TRBJ2-3; DNA: TGTGCCAGCAGCTTAGGAGGTTTGCAAGATACGCAGTATTTT; CDR3: CASSLGGLQDTQYF
V: TRBV10-3; size: -; D: -; J: TRBJ2-7; DNA: TGTGCCATCAGTGAGAAAGGGGCTGGGAACGAGCAGTACTTC; CDR3: CAISEKGAGNEQYF
V: TRBV10-3; size: -; D: TRBD1; J: TRBJ1-2; DNA: TGTGCCATCAGCCCCGGACAGGGGGGCTATGGCTACACCTTC; CDR3: CAISPGQGGYGYTF
V: TRBV7-9; size: -; D: -; J: TRBJ1-2; DNA: TGTGCCAGCAGCCTACAGGTGGACTATGGCTACACCTTC; CDR3: CASSLQVDYGYTF